The 5 T cell receptor beta chains given below trace back to one sample, sequenced in a study of shared clonotypes between healthy human individuals. Sequencing used immunoSEQ multiplex PCR; TCRdb keeps in-frame clones, though not all of them. The sample yields 2 million to 2.5 million clones, about 95% seen once. Naive CD8 cells, CD45RO-negative and positively selected for CCR7, excluded terminally differentiated effector memory CD45RA+ cells. Sample: naive CD8+ T cells sorted from blood. The receptors stem from a man aged 18 to 30 in good health.

The chain links TRBV10-3 to TRBJ2-2; possible D gene TRBD2, 6 bases. Trimming cost V 5 bases and J 5 bases, with 12 bases left between them. Germline-derived CDR1 and CDR2 are ENHRY and SYGVKD. CDR3 length: 14 residues. In DNA form, the CDR3 reads TGTGCCATCAGTCCGGCGGGGCAGACCGGGGAGCTGTTTTTT. Translated: CAISPAGQTGELFF.

The J gene is TRBJ1-5, the V gene TRBV2; D unresolved. The length of the CDR3 is 17 residues. Trimming took off 2 bases at V and 4 bases at J, with 18 bases between the two ends. Per the germline V gene, CDR1 is SNHLY and CDR2 is FYNNEI. CDR3 bases: TGTGCCAGCAGTGAACCCCGAGAGAGCGATAGAAATCAGCCCCAGCATTTT. Protein product: CASSEPRESDRNQPQHF.

The genes are TRBV28 and TRBJ2-3; 11 nucleotides match TRBD1. V was clipped by 4 bases and J by 6 bases; unmatched bases: 15. Germline CDR1 reads MDHEN; CDR2 reads SYDVKM. There are 18 residues in the CDR3. The CDR3 DNA reads TGTGCCAGCAGTTCTCTACCTTGGACAGGGGGCTCTCGGGATACGCAGTATTTT. It specifies CASSSLPWTGGSRDTQYF.

This chain uses TRBV27 with TRBJ2-5; 7 bases align to TRBD1. Unmatched junction bases numbered 11, after V lost 7 bases and J lost 3 bases. Germline CDR1 reads MNHEY; CDR2 reads SMNVEV (reference sequence). This CDR3 is 15 amino acids long. The DNA of the CDR3 is TGTGCCAGCAAATACACAGGGGAAGCGGAAGAGACCCAGTACTTC. This codes for CASKYTGEAEETQYF.

A single count supports this clone. The rearrangement uses TRBV11-2 and TRBJ1-1; TRBD1 matches at 8 bases. V was pared by 0 bases and J by 7 bases, with 10 bases of the junction left unmatched. The CDR3 is made up of 16 amino acids. The germline V gene has CDR1 SGHAT and CDR2 FQNNGV. The CDR3 DNA follows: TGTGCCAGCAGCTTAGATACCTGGACAGGGTTGATTGAAGCTTTCTTT. Its protein is CASSLDTWTGLIEAFF.